This T cell receptor (beta chain) was identified in a study of human T cells and chemical hapten exposure. Looking at the study overall: Patients were given diphenylcyclopropenone on the scalp weekly across the approximately 25-week study. Application of 0.01% DPC to the upper back was done by patch test, with a reading at 6 days. Study-level points and caveats: All donors were alopecia patients, so their immunity may differ from that of healthy people. TCRs whose frequency exceeded 1 in 1000 remained the same following DPC sensitization.

The V gene lost 3 bases and the J gene lost 1 base, with 8 bases spanning the gap. This CDR3 is built from 13 residues. Germline assignment: CDR1 DFQATT and CDR2 SNEGSKA (reference sequence). As to this clonotype: The antigen remains undetermined. A much more abundant neighbour one base away suggests this may be a read error. Lacking the conserved final phenylalanine or tryptophan, this CDR3 likely reflects a read error.

TCRdb analysed the RACE reads with MiXCR anew, one entry per CDR3 protein. The sample lists a few hundred thousand distinct CDR3 sequences, around 6% occurring once. Time point here: patch test 2, 6 weeks after DPC sensitization. The treatment: therapeutic diphenylcyclopropenone sensitization with weekly scalp DPC. The genes are TRBV20-1 and TRBJ2-3; D is ambiguous. The sample consisted of whole blood, taken in connection with sensitization to the hapten diphenylcyclopropenone (DPC). The TCR originated in a woman in her late teens or twenties with alopecia areata. Some clones in this sample may be carry-over from other donors' samples. The CDR3: CSASLPGTDTQYS. CDR3 coding DNA: TGCAGTGCTAGCCTACCCGGCACAGATACGCAGTATTCT.